Listed here are 31 T cell receptor beta chains from one sample, sequenced in a study of cytomegalovirus exposure and HLA in healthy donors. TCRdb keeps only in-frame clones here, not all; method: immunoSEQ multiplex PCR. Counted here are 70,000 or so clones, 94% occurring once; the ten biggest clones make up approximately 2%. The sample consisted of PBMCs. The source of these receptors is a woman aged 18-29 years in good health and CMV-seropositive.

The chain has TRBV5-8 and TRBJ2-4, with a tentative D call TRBD2 (6 bases). CDR3 length: 16 amino acids. Germline V gene data show CDR1 as SGHTS and CDR2 as YDEGEE. Trimming removed 4 bases at V and 8 bases at J, with 22 bases between. The CDR3 here is CASSPSPLARRDIQYF. The CDR3 DNA is TGTGCCAGCAGCCCGTCCCCTCTAGCGCGACGGGACATTCAGTACTTC.

The J gene is TRBJ1-1, the V gene TRBV4-1, with TRBD1 matching over 8 bases. The V and J ends lost 2 bases and 4 bases, in that order; junction bases with no gene match: 3. Germline assignment: CDR1 MGHRA and CDR2 YSYEKL. The CDR3 spans 14 residues. The CDR3 loop is CASSQLTGGTEAFF. In DNA form, the CDR3 reads TGCGCCAGCAGCCAACTCACAGGGGGCACTGAAGCTTTCTTT.

The V call is TRBV11-3, the J call TRBJ2-7; TRBD1 might be the D (5 bases). CDR1 and CDR2 from the germline V gene are SGHNT and YENEEA. The CDR3 loop spans 14 amino acids. V lost 5 bases, J lost 8 bases, and 19 bases lay in between. This CDR3 is CASSIDRETRQQYF. The CDR3 coding sequence is TGTGCCAGCAGCATCGACAGAGAGACCCGCCAGCAGTACTTC.

The chain combines TRBV15 with TRBJ1-3; D is unresolved. Germline V gene sequence: CDR1 LNHNV, CDR2 YYDKDF (reference sequence). This CDR3 spans 16 amino acids. V dropped 0 bases and J dropped 0 bases, with 9 bases sitting between them. In nucleotides, the CDR3 is TGTGCCACCAGCAGAGATTACGGTAGCTCTGGAAACACCATATATTTT. Its translation is CATSRDYGSSGNTIYF. Complete variable domain (other parts from reference TRBV15 and TRBJ1-3): DAMVIQNPRYQVTQFGKPVTLSCSQTLNHNVMYWYQQKSSQAPKLLFHYYDKDFNNEADTPDNFQSRRPNTSFCFLDIRSPGLGDTAMYLCATSRDYGSSGNTIYFGEGSWLTVV.

The V and J genes are TRBV11-1 and TRBJ2-1, with 12 bases fitting TRBD2. The CDR3 consists of 18 residues. The junction had 4 bases not matched to a gene; V was cut back by 1 base and J by 0 bases. Germline-derived CDR1 and CDR2 are SGHAT and FQDESV (reference sequence). CDR3 protein: CASSLGLAGGGSYNEQFF. CDR3 bases: TGTGCCAGCAGCTTAGGGCTAGCGGGAGGGGGCTCCTACAATGAGCAGTTCTTC.

A note on this clone: This specimen includes other DNA sequences encoding the same CDR3. This rearrangement joins TRBV10-3 to TRBJ1-4; 9 bases fit TRBD1. V was pared by 2 bases and J by 7 bases, with 5 bases of the junction left unmatched. The germline V gene has CDR1 ENHRY and CDR2 SYGVKD. The CDR3 loop spans 15 amino acids. CDR3 amino acids: CAISEPGQGVEKLFF. The CDR3 bases are TGTGCCATCAGTGAGCCGGGACAGGGCGTTGAAAAACTGTTTTTT.

This chain links TRBV14 with TRBJ2-1; 8 nucleotides align to TRBD1. Trimming cost V 5 bases and J 4 bases; bases outside gene matches: 4. CDR1 is SGHDN and CDR2 is FVKESK in the germline V gene. The CDR3 totals 14 residues. CDR3 sequence (DNA): TGTGCCAGCAGCGCGGACAGGGTGTACAATGAGCAGTTCTTC. It translates to CASSADRVYNEQFF.

The chain uses TRBV19 and TRBJ1-5; TRBD1 agrees at 9 bases. J was trimmed by 6 bases and V by 5 bases; bases with no gene match: 8. CDR3 length: 15 residues. The germline V gene encodes CDR1 LNHDA and CDR2 SQIVND (reference sequence). In DNA form, the CDR3 reads TGTGCCAGTAGTGCGGGACAGGGACATAGTCAGCCCCAGCATTTT. This sequence encodes CASSAGQGHSQPQHF.

The chain couples TRBV10-1 to TRBJ2-3, with D perhaps TRBD1 (5 bases). The ends were cut back, 5 bases at V and 6 bases at J, with 12 bases in the middle. The germline gives CDR1 WNHNN, CDR2 SYGVQD (reference sequence). The length of the CDR3 is 13 residues. The CDR3 spells CASSIQGSDTQYF. Here the CDR3 DNA reads TGCGCCAGCAGTATCCAGGGTAGCGATACGCAGTATTTT.

J is TRBJ1-2 and V is TRBV7-8; 7 bases are a match to TRBD1. This CDR3 region has 13 residues. Germline CDR1 is SGHVS and CDR2 is FQNEAQ. V gave up 8 bases and J gave up 4 bases; unmatched junction bases: 7. CDR3: CASAKGTAYGYTF. For the CDR3, the DNA is TGTGCCAGCGCTAAAGGGACAGCCTATGGCTACACCTTC.

The rearrangement joins TRBV29-1 to TRBJ2-2; D is possibly TRBD1 (6 bases). Germline assignment: CDR1 SQVTM and CDR2 ANQGSEA. The CDR3 is 13 amino acids. Trimming pared 5 bases from V and 5 bases from J, leaving 12 bases between. The DNA of the CDR3 is TGCAGCGTTCCAGGGGCGCCGACCGGGGAGCTGTTTTTT. Amino acid sequence: CSVPGAPTGELFF.

The genes are TRBV18 and TRBJ1-1; 9 nucleotides line up with TRBD1. Germline CDR1 is KGHSH and CDR2 is LQKENI. The CDR3 covers 15 residues. The ends lost 8 bases at V and 1 base at J; junction bases unmatched: 8. In nucleotides, the CDR3 is TGTGCCAGCCAATTGACAGGGGGGGCGAACACTGAAGCTTTCTTT. As protein: CASQLTGGANTEAFF.

This clone was counted a few times. The chain carries TRBV7-2 and TRBJ2-2, with D tentatively TRBD1 (6 bases). The CDR3 loop spans 14 amino acids. V was trimmed by 6 bases and J by 5 bases, leaving 13 bases between them. Per the germline V gene, CDR1 is SGHTA and CDR2 is FQGNSA. This CDR3 reads CASRNRGSTGELFF. The CDR3 region has the DNA TGTGCCAGCAGAAATAGGGGGAGTACCGGGGAGCTGTTTTTT.

The chain employs TRBV30 and TRBJ1-1; D unclear. This CDR3 comprises 14 residues. Per germline, CDR1 GTSNPN and CDR2 SVGIG (reference sequence). V lost 2 bases and J 1 base, leaving 11 bases between the germline ends. The CDR3 sequence: CAWSSNKENTEAFF. The CDR3 DNA reads TGTGCCTGGAGTTCGAACAAAGAGAACACTGAAGCTTTCTTT.

The chain couples TRBV11-2 to TRBJ2-4; TRBD1 is a possible D gene (6 bases). The CDR3 is 17 residues long. With 4 bases removed from V and 0 bases from J, the gap between germline ends came to 16 bases. Germline CDR1 is SGHAT and CDR2 is FQNNGV. The CDR3 bases are TGTGCCAGCAGCTCGATTAGATCGGGACAAGCCAAAAACATTCAGTACTTC. Amino acids: CASSSIRSGQAKNIQYF.

This chain connects TRBV5-4 to TRBJ2-7, with 7 nucleotides matching TRBD2. Unmatched junction bases numbered 16, after V lost 7 bases and J lost 6 bases. CDR3 length: 15 residues. CDR1 and CDR2 from the germline V gene are SGHNT and YYREEE (reference sequence). CDR3 sequence: CASRIIGGRPREQYF. The CDR3 DNA sequence: TGTGCCAGCCGAATCATCGGGGGGAGACCCCGCGAGCAGTACTTC.

Here the CDR3 DNA reads TGTGCCAGCAGCCAATGGGAGGATGGGACCGGGGAGCTGTTTTTT. It specifies CASSQWEDGTGELFF. V gene TRBV11-3 combines with J gene TRBJ2-2, with D perhaps matching TRBD2 (6 bases). CDR1 SGHNT and CDR2 YENEEA come from the germline V gene. V lost 5 bases, J lost 5 bases, and 15 bases lay in between. This CDR3 comprises 15 residues. The variable domain in full, completed from reference TRBV11-3 and TRBJ2-2, reads EAGVVQSPRYKIIEKKQPVAFWCNPISGHNTLYWYLQNLGQGPELLIRYENEEAVDDSQLPKDRFSAERLKGVDSTLKIQPAELGDSAVYLCASSQWEDGTGELFFGEGSRLTVL.

The CDR3 spells CASSYLLAGAGEQYF. In DNA, the CDR3 is TGTGCCAGCAGTTATTTACTAGCGGGAGCAGGGGAGCAGTACTTC. The chain uses TRBV6-5 and TRBJ2-7; 11 bases agree with TRBD2. The CDR3 covers 15 residues. V lost 3 bases and J lost 7; bases outside the gene matches: 8. CDR1 is MNHEY, CDR2 SVGAGI, per germline.

V and J are TRBV7-9 and TRBJ1-1; no firm D call. The V gene lost 5 bases and the J gene lost 1 base, with 5 bases spanning the gap. Germline values: CDR1 SEHNR, CDR2 FQNEAQ (reference sequence). The CDR3 is made up of 12 amino acids. CDR3 region: CASSRENTEAFF. In DNA, the CDR3 is TGTGCCAGCAGCCGGGAGAACACTGAAGCTTTCTTT.

The V call is TRBV27, the J call TRBJ2-7, with TRBD2 identical over 14 bases. The germline gives CDR1 MNHEY, CDR2 SMNVEV (reference sequence). The V segment lost 5 bases and the J segment 7 bases; nucleotides outside the gene matches: 10. The CDR3 spans 16 residues. The CDR3 DNA reads as TGTGCCAGCAGTGGGCAGGGACTAGCGGGAGCAGGTGAGCAGTACTTC. This sequence encodes CASSGQGLAGAGEQYF.

This chain links TRBV7-9 with TRBJ2-3; perhaps TRBD1 as D (5 bases). The CDR3 has 14 residues. V was trimmed by 11 bases and J by 3 bases, leaving 18 bases between them. Per the germline V gene, CDR1 is SEHNR and CDR2 is FQNEAQ (reference sequence). The CDR3 is CASAYEQATDTQYF. CDR3 coding DNA: TGTGCCTCAGCATACGAACAGGCGACAGATACGCAGTATTTT. The full variable domain, completed using reference TRBV7-9 and TRBJ2-3, is DTGVSQNPRHKITKRGQNVTFRCDPISEHNRLYWYRQTLGQGPEFLTYFQNEAQLEKSRLLSDRFSAERPKGSFSTLEIQRTEQGDSAMYLCASAYEQATDTQYFGPGTRLTVL.

This chain links TRBV5-1 with TRBJ2-2, with a weak D call TRBD1 (6 bases). CDR3 length: 14 residues. V lost 4 bases to trimming and J lost 4 bases, with 11 bases between them. Germline V gives CDR1 SGHRS, CDR2 YFSETQ. This chain's CDR3 is CASSQTGSTGELFF. In DNA, the CDR3 is TGCGCCAGCAGCCAGACAGGTAGCACCGGGGAGCTGTTTTTT.

This clone occurred once. V gene TRBV19 combines with J gene TRBJ2-2, with 13 bases identical to TRBD2. This CDR3 has 16 amino acids. Germline V gene sequence: CDR1 LNHDA, CDR2 SQIVND (reference sequence). V lost 5 bases and J lost 5; bases outside the gene matches: 5. The CDR3 here is CASSPLAGGGTGELFF. Here the CDR3 DNA reads TGTGCCAGTAGTCCACTAGCGGGAGGGGGTACCGGGGAGCTGTTTTTT.

V gene TRBV20-1 combines with J gene TRBJ1-2, with a possible D match to TRBD1 (5 bases). The germline V and J ends were trimmed by 3 bases and 6 bases, with 8 bases remaining between them. The CDR3 covers 11 residues. Germline V lookup: CDR1 DFQATT, CDR2 SNEGSKA (reference sequence). CDR3 sequence: CSASEGDGYTF. DNA for the CDR3: TGCAGTGCTAGCGAAGGGGATGGCTACACCTTC.

The V call is TRBV18, the J call TRBJ1-2; D uncertain. CDR1 and CDR2 (germline): KGHSH, LQKENI. The V end lost 2 bases, the J end lost 5 bases, and 12 bases lay between the germline ends. The CDR3 loop spans 14 amino acids. CDR3 residues: CASSPSVSGYGYTF. CDR3 bases: TGTGCCAGCTCACCATCGGTATCGGGATATGGCTACACCTTC.

The rearrangement joins TRBV7-9 to TRBJ1-3; D perhaps matches TRBD1 (5 bases). With 1 base removed from V and 8 bases from J, the gap between germline ends came to 12 bases. Germline V CDR1 and CDR2: SEHNR, FQNEAQ (reference sequence). The CDR3 loop spans 14 amino acids. CDR3 loop: CASSLDRGVDTIYF. The DNA for the CDR3 is TGTGCCAGCAGCTTAGATCGGGGGGTGGACACCATATATTTT. Drawing the rest from reference TRBV7-9 and TRBJ1-3, the complete variable domain is DTGVSQNPRHKITKRGQNVTFRCDPISEHNRLYWYRQTLGQGPEFLTYFQNEAQLEKSRLLSDRFSAERPKGSFSTLEIQRTEQGDSAMYLCASSLDRGVDTIYFGEGSWLTVV.

This clone came up once. This chain uses TRBV19 with TRBJ2-7, with D perhaps matching TRBD1 (5 bases). Germline loops: CDR1 LNHDA, CDR2 SQIVND (reference sequence). The CDR3 is 14 residues long. The V end lost 8 bases, the J end lost 0 bases, and 14 bases lay between the germline ends. DNA of the CDR3: TGTGCCAGTTCGGCGACAGATCTCTCCTACGAGCAGTACTTC. Its protein is CASSATDLSYEQYF. Combining the CDR3 with reference TRBV19 and TRBJ2-7 gives the whole variable domain DGGITQSPKYLFRKEGQNVTLSCEQNLNHDAMYWYRQDPGQGLRLIYYSQIVNDFQKGDIAEGYSVSREKKESFPLTVTSAQKNPTAFYLCASSATDLSYEQYFGPGTRLTVT.

This clone was found once. The chain recombines TRBV9 with TRBJ2-7; TRBD2 is a possible D gene (6 bases). V was shortened by 4 bases and J by 1 base, with 9 bases between the two germline ends. The CDR3 is 13 amino acids. CDR1 and CDR2 from the germline V gene are SGDLS and YYNGEE. This CDR3 is CASSPGLSYEQYF. The CDR3 DNA reads TGTGCCAGCAGCCCGGGACTTTCCTACGAGCAGTACTTC. Full variable domain (outside the CDR3, taken from reference TRBV9 and TRBJ2-7): DSGVTQTPKHLITATGQRVTLRCSPRSGDLSVYWYQQSLDQGLQFLIQYYNGEERAKGNILERFSAQQFPDLHSELNLSSLELGDSALYFCASSPGLSYEQYFGPGTRLTVT.

The chain has TRBV7-6 and TRBJ2-7, with TRBD1 matching over 10 bases. There are 15 residues in the CDR3. J lost 5 bases, V lost 5 bases, and 9 bases had no gene match. Germline V gives CDR1 SGHVS, CDR2 FNYEAQ. CDR3 region: CASSRAGTGENEQYF. CDR3 bases: TGTGCCAGCAGCCGCGCCGGGACAGGGGAGAACGAGCAGTACTTC.

The chain joins TRBV14 to TRBJ2-1; 7 bases map to TRBD2. The CDR3 loop spans 19 amino acids. CDR1 and CDR2 from the germline V gene are SGHDN and FVKESK. The trim removed 4 bases at V and 4 bases at J, leaving 19 bases unmatched. CDR3 nucleotides: TGTGCCAGCAGCCTGGATATTGTCGGGGGGACCTGGGGTTACAATGAGCAGTTCTTC. Protein product: CASSLDIVGGTWGYNEQFF.

The rearrangement uses TRBV5-6 and TRBJ2-3; TRBD2 agrees at 10 bases. Per the germline V gene, CDR1 is SGHDT and CDR2 is YYEEEE. V shed 0 bases, J shed 2 bases, and the junction held 6 bases outside the gene matches. The CDR3 length is 17 residues. Here the CDR3 reads CASSLGATSGPTDTQYF. CDR3 nucleotides: TGTGCCAGCAGCTTGGGTGCGACTAGCGGGCCCACAGATACGCAGTATTTT.